This T cell receptor beta chain was recovered during a study of T cell repertoires in cytomegalovirus infection. This clonotype was recorded many times. V was pared by 3 bases and J by 7 bases, with 6 bases of the junction left unmatched. The CDR3 is made up of 14 amino acids. Per germline, CDR1 SGHTA and CDR2 FQGNSA. TCRdb reprocessed the reads via MiXCR and lists one record per CDR3 protein. The sample lists 150,000 to 200,000 distinct CDR3 sequences; approximately 9.7% were seen once. The J gene is TRBJ2-5, the V gene TRBV7-2; TRBD1 aligns across 9 bases. The clonotype comes from a human donor in good health (CMV status not recorded). Some clones in this sample may be carry-over from other donors' samples. Sequences were obtained from PBMCs. CDR3 protein: CASSFRTGEVTQYF. CDR3 DNA: TGTGCCAGCAGCTTCCGGACAGGGGAAGTGACCCAGTACTTC.